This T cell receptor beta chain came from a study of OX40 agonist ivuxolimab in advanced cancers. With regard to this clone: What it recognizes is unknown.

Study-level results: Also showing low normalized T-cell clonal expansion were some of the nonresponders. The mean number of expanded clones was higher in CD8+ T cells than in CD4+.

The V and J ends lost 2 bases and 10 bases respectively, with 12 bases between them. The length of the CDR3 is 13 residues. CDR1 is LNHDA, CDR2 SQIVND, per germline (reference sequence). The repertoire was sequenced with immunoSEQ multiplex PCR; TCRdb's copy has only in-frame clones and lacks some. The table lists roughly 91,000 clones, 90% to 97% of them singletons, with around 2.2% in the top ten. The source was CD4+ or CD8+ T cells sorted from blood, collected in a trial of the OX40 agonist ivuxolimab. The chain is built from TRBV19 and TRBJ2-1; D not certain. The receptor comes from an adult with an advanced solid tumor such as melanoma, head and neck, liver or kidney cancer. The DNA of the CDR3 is TGTGCCAGTAGTATATCCCCAAGTGGGGAGCAGTTCTTC. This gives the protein CASSISPSGEQFF.